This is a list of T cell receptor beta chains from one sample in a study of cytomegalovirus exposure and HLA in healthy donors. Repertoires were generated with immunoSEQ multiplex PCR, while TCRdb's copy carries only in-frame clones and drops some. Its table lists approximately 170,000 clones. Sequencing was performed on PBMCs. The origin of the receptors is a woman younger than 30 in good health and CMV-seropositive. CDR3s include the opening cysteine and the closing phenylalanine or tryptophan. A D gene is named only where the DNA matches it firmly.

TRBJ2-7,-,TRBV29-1,TGCAGCGTAGCAGGGTTACTCTCCTACGAGCAGTACTTC,CSVAGLLSYEQYF
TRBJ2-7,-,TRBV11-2,TGTGCCAGCAGCTTAGGGACAGTGGCCTACGAGCAGTACTTC,CASSLGTVAYEQYF
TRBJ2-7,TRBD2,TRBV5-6,TGTGCCAGCAGCTTGGTGGCGGGGGTCGACTACGAGCAGTACTTC,CASSLVAGVDYEQYF
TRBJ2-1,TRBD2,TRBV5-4,TGTGCCAGCAGTTCTAGCGGGGGTAATGAGCAGTTCTTC,CASSSSGGNEQFF
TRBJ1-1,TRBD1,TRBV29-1,TGCAGCGTCCAGAAACAGGGGGCAGGGGACACTGAAGCTTTCTTT,CSVQKQGAGDTEAFF
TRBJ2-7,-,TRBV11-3,TGTGCCAGCAGCCCCCCGTGGCCCTTGGACGAGCAGTACTTC,CASSPPWPLDEQYF
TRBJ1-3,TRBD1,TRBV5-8,TGTGCCAGCAGACCGACAGGGTCTGGAAACACCATATATTTT,CASRPTGSGNTIYF
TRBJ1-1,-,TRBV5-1,TGCGCCAGCAGCTTGGTTCAGATGAACACTGAAGCTTTCTTT,CASSLVQMNTEAFF
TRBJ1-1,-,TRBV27,TGTGCCAGCAGTTTAGGTCGGGGGAGAGCCACTGAAGCTTTCTTT,CASSLGRGRATEAFF
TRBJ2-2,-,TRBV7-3,TGTGCCAGCAGCTTACTCAGGGCCGGGAACACCGGGGAGCTGTTTTTT,CASSLLRAGNTGELFF
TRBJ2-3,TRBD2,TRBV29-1,TGCAGCGTTGTCCTAGCGGGAGGAGGGGCTACAGATACGCAGTATTTT,CSVVLAGGGATDTQYF
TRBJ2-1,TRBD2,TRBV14,TGTGCCAGCAGCCAACTTGGACTAGCGGGCGACAATGAGCAGTTCTTC,CASSQLGLAGDNEQFF
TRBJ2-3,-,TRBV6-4,TGTGCCAGCAGTGACTCTGTAGGGGATTCAGATACGCAGTATTTT,CASSDSVGDSDTQYF
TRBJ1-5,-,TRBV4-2,TGTGCCAGCAGCCCGGGGAATAGCAATCAGCCCCAGCATTTT,CASSPGNSNQPQHF
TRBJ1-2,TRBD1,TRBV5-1,TGCGCCAGCAGCGAGACAGGGGGTCGTGGCTACACCTTC,CASSETGGRGYTF
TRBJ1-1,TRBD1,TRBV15,TGTGCCACCAGCGGTAGGACAGGGGGGGACACTGAAGCTTTCTTT,CATSGRTGGDTEAFF
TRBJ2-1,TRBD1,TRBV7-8,TGTGCCAGCAGCTTATCCCGGGACAGGGGCAATGAGCAGTTCTTC,CASSLSRDRGNEQFF
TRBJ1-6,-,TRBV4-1,TGCGCCAGCAGCCCCCGGGCCGGGACTCCTAATTCACCCCTCCACTTT,CASSPRAGTPNSPLHF
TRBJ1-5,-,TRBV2,TGTGCCAGCAGAGAAGACGAGCTCAATCAGCCCCAGCATTTT,CASREDELNQPQHF
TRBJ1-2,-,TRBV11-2,TGTGCCAGCAGCTCAAGTCGCAGTAACTATGGCTACACCTTC,CASSSSRSNYGYTF
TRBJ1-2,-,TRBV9,TGTGCCAGCAGCGTAGGCCCCAGGGTAGATGGCTACACCTTC,CASSVGPRVDGYTF
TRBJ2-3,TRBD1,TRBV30,TGTGCTAGGGACAGGGGGCAAGCAGATACGCAGTATTTT,CARDRGQADTQYF
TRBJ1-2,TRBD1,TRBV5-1,TGCGCCAGCAGGACGGACAGGCACTATGGCTACACCTTC,CASRTDRHYGYTF
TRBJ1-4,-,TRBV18,TGTGCCAGCTCACCTGCGGGAATTAATGAAAAACTGTTTTTT,CASSPAGINEKLFF
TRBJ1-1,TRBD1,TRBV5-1,TGCGCCAGCAGCTACGTACAGGGGGCGGCCACTGAAGCTTTCTTT,CASSYVQGAATEAFF
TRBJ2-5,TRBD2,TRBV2,TGTGCCAGCAGAGCCCCTAGCGGGAGGGCCGTTGGGGCGGAGACCCAGTACTTC,CASRAPSGRAVGAETQYF
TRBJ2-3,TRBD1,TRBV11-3,TGTGCCAGCAGCTTTAGGTCGGGACAGACTAGCACAGATACGCAGTATTTT,CASSFRSGQTSTDTQYF
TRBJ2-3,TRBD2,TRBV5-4,TGTGCCAGCAGCTTTTCGGGAGGGCCGGCAGATACGCAGTATTTT,CASSFSGGPADTQYF